Described below is a single TCR beta chain sequence and its context. Its antigen is not identified. The sample is drawn from a study of T cell responses to AZD1222 COVID-19 vaccine. CDR3 length equals 14 residues. Per the germline V gene, CDR1 is LNHDA and CDR2 is SQIVND (reference sequence). Trimming removed 1 base from V and 7 bases from J; junction bases left unmatched: 5. Clones were sequenced by immunoSEQ multiplex PCR, and TCRdb holds only the in-frame ones, with some missing. This table has 120,000 or so clones, approximately 88% appearing once. Study-level points and caveats: Vaccine-associated CD4 TCRs ranged over spike, dominating at 160-218 and 743-854.

J is TRBJ1-2 and V is TRBV19; 8 nucleotides align to TRBD1. Sequencing was performed on peripheral blood, taken on day 0 of AZD1222 vaccination. This sequence originates from an adult in good health. The CDR3 protein is CASSIATGVGGYTF. As DNA, the CDR3 is TGTGCCAGTAGTATAGCGACAGGGGTTGGTGGCTACACCTTC.